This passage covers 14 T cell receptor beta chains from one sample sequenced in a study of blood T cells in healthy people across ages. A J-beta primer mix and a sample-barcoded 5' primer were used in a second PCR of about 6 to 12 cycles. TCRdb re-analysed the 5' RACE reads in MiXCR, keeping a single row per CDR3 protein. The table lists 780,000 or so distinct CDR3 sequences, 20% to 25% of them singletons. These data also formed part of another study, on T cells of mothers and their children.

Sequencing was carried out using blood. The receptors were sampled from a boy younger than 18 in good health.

CDR3: CASSYHPAVNNQPQHF. CDR3 nucleotides: TGTGCCAGCAGTTACCATCCAGCCGTGAACAATCAGCCCCAGCATTTT. The rearrangement links TRBV6-2 or TRBV6-3 to TRBJ1-5; D remains unclear. The CDR3 extends over 16 amino acids. Germline-derived CDR1 and CDR2 are MNHEY and SVGEGT. V lost 2 bases and J lost 3, with 14 bases in between.

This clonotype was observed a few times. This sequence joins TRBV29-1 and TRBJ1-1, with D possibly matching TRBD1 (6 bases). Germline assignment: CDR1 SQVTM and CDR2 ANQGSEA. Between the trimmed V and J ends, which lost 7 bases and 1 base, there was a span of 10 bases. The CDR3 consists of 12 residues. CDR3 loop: CSARTANTEAFF. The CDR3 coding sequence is TGCAGCGCCCGGACAGCGAACACTGAAGCTTTCTTT.

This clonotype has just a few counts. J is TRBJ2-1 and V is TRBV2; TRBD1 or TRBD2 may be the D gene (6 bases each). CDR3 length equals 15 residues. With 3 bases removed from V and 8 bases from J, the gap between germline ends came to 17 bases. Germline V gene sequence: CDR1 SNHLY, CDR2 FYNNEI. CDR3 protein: CASSDWGVKGDEQFF. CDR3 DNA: TGTGCCAGCAGTGATTGGGGGGTCAAGGGGGATGAGCAGTTCTTC.

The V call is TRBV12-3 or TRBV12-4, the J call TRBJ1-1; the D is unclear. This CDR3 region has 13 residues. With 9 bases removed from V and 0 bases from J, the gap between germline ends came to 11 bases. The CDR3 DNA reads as TGTGCCAGTTGGGTGTCTCTGAACACTGAAGCTTTCTTT. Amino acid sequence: CASWVSLNTEAFF.

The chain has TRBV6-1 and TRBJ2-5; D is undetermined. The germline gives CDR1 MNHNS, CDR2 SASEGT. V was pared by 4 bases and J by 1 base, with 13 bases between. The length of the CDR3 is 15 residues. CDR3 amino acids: CASSGVSLRQETQYF. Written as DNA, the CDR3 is TGTGCCAGCAGTGGGGTTAGCTTGCGCCAAGAGACCCAGTACTTC.

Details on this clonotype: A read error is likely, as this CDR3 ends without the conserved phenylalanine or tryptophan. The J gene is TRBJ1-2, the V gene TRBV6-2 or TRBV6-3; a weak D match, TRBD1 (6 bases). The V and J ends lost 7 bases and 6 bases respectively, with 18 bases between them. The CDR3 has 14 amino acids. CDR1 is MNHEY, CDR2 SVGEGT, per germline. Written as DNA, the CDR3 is TGTGCCAGCACTGGACAGTACGGTTCGGATGGCTACACCCTC. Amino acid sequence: CASTGQYGSDGYTL.

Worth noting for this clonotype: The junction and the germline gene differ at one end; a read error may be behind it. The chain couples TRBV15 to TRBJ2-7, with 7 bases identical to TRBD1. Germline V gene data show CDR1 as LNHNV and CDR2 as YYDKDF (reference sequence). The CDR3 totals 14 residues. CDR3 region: CATGRTDRLSEQYF. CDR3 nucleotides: TGTGCCACCGGCAGGACGGACAGGCTTTCCGAGCAGTACTTC.

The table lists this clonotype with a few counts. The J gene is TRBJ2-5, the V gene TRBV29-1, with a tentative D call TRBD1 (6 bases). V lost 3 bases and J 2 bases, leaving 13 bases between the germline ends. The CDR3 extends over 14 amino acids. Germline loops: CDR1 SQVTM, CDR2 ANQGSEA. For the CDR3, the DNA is TGCAGCGTTGAGGCCCTAGACAGGCAAGAGACCCAGTACTTC. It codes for CSVEALDRQETQYF.

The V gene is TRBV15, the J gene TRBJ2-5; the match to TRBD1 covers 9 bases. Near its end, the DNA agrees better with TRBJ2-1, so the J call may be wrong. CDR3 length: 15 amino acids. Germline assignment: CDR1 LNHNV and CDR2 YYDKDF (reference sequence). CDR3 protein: CATSGAGTGNDEQFF. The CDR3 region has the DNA TGTGCCACCAGCGGGGCGGGGACAGGGAATGATGAGCAGTTCTTC.

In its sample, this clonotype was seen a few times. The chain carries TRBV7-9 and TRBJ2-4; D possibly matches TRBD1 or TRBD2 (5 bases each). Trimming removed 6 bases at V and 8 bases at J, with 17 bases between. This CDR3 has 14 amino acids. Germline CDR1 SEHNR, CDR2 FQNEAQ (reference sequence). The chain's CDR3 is CASRSGHSDDIQYF. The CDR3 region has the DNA TGTGCCAGCAGATCTGGACATAGCGATGACATTCAGTACTTC. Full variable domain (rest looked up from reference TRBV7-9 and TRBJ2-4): DTGVSQNPRHKITKRGQNVTFRCDPISEHNRLYWYRQTLGQGPEFLTYFQNEAQLEKSRLLSDRFSAERPKGSFSTLEIQRTEQGDSAMYLCASRSGHSDDIQYFGAGTRLSVL.

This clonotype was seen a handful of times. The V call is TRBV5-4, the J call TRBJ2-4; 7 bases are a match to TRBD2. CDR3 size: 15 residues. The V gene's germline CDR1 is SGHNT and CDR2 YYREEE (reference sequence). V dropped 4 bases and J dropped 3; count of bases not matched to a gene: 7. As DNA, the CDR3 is TGTGCCAGCAGCCCTGGGGGGGTGGGCAAAAACATTCAGTACTTC. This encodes CASSPGGVGKNIQYF.

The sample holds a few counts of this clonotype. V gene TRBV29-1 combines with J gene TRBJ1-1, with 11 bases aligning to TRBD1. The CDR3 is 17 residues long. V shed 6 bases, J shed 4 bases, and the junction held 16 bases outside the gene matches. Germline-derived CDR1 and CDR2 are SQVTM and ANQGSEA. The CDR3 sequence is CSVVTPGQGVGGTEAFF. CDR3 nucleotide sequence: TGCAGCGTCGTGACGCCGGGACAGGGGGTGGGGGGCACTGAAGCTTTCTTT.

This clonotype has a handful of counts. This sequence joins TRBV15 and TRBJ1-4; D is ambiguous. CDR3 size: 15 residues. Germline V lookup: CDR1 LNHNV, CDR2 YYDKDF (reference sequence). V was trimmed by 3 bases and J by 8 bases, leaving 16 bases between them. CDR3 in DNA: TGTGCCACCAGCAGCCAACGGTGGGCGAGAGAAAAACTGTTTTTT. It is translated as CATSSQRWAREKLFF.

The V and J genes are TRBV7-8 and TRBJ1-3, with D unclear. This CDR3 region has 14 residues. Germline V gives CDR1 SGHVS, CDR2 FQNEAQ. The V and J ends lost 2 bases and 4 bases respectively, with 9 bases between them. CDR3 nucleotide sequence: TGTGCCAGCAGCTTAATCGGGTTAGGAAACACCATATATTTT. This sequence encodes CASSLIGLGNTIYF.